These T cell receptor beta chains were read from a single sample in a study of response to subunit inactivated influenza vaccine. MiXCR, run by TCRdb on the RT-PCR reads, gives a single entry per CDR3 protein. The table has approximately 530,000 distinct CDR3 sequences, roughly 13% seen once. The sequenced sample was PBMCs from blood, obtained 45 days after vaccination. Receptor source: a man aged 50-60 years who received an inactivated influenza vaccine. Each CDR3 is given without its conserved first and last residue.

v_call	j_call	cdr3_aa
TRBV11-2	TRBJ1-4	ASSPGQAKEKLF
TRBV5-1	TRBJ2-1	ASSFYRADAQF
TRBV6-5	TRBJ1-2	ASSYSTTGHYGYT
TRBV28	TRBJ2-2	ASSLTGGRAGELF
TRBV12-3/TRBV12-4	TRBJ2-1	ASSLAELAGGQF
TRBV3-1	TRBJ2-5	ASTASGRSQETQY
TRBV7-8	TRBJ2-1	ASSSLYYHDSYNEQF
TRBV28	TRBJ2-7	ASSQGTVGEQY
TRBV5-1	TRBJ2-7	ASSWGDKNEQY
TRBV4-3	TRBJ2-1	ASSQVGSNEQF